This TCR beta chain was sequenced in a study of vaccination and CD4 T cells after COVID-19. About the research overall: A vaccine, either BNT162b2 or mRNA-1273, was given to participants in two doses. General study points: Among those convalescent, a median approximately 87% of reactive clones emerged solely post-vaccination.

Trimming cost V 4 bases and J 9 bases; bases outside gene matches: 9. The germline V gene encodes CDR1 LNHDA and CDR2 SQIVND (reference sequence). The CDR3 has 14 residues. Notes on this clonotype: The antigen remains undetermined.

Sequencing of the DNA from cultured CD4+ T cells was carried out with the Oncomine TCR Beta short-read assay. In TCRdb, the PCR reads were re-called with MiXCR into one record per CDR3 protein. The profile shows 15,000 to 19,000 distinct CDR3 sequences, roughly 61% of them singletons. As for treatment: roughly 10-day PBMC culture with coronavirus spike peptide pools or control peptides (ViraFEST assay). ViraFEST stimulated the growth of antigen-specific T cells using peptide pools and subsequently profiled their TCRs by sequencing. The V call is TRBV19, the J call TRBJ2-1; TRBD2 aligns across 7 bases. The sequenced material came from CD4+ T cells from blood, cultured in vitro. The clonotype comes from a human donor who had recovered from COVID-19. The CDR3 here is CASSTQAGVSEQFF. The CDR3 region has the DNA TGTGCCAGTAGTACGCAGGCGGGAGTATCTGAGCAGTTCTTC.